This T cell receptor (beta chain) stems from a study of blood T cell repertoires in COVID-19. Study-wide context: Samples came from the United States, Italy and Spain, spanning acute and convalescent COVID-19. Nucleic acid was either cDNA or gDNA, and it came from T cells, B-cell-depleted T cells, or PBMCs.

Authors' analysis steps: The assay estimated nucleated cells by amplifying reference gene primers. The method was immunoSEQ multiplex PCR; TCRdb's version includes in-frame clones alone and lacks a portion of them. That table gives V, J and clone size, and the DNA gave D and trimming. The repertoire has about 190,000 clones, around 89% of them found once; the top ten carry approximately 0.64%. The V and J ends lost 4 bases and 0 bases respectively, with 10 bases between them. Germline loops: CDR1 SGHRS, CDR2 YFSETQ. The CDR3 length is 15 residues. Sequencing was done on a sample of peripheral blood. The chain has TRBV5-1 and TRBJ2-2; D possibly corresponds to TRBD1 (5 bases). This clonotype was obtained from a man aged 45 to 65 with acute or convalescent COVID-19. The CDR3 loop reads CASSSDSSNTGELFF. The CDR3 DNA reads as TGCGCCAGCAGCAGTGACAGCTCGAACACCGGGGAGCTGTTTTTT.